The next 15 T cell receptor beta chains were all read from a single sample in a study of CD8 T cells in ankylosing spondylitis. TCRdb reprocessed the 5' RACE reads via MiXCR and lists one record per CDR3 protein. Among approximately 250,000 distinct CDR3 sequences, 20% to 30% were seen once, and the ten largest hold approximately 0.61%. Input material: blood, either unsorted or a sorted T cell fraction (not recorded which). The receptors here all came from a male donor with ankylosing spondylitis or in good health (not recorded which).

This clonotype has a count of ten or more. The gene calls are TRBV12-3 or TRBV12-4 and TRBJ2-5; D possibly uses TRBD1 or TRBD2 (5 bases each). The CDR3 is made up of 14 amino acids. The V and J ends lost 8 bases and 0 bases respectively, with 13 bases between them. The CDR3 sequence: CASGEGQYQETQYF. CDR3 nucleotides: TGTGCCAGCGGAGAGGGGCAGTACCAAGAGACCCAGTACTTC.

CDR3 nucleotide sequence: TGTGCCAGCAGCCAGGCCCTAGGGCGGGACTACGAGCAGTACTTC. This gives the protein CASSQALGRDYEQYF. This chain connects TRBV5-5 to TRBJ2-7, with D possibly TRBD2 on 6 matching bases. This CDR3 is 15 amino acids long. Germline loops: CDR1 SGHKS, CDR2 YYEKEE (reference sequence). With 4 bases removed from V and 3 bases from J, the gap between germline ends came to 17 bases.

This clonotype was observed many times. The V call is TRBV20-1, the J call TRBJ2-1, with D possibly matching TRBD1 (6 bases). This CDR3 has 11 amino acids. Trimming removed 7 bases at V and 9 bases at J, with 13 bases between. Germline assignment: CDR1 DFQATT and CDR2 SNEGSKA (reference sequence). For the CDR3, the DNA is TGCAGTGAACAACAGGGAACTGAGCAGTTCTTC. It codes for CSEQQGTEQFF.

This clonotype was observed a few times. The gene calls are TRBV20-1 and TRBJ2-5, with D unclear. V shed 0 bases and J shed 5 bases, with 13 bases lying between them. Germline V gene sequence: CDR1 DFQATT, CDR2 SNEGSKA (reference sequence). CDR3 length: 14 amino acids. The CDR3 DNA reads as TGCAGTGCTAGAGATGGGTCCCGGTGGGAGACCCAGTACTTC. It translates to CSARDGSRWETQYF.

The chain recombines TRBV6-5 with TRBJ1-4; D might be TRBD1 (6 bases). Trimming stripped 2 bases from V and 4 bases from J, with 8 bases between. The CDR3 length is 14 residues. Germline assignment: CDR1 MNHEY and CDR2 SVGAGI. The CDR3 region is CASSYQGNNEKLFF. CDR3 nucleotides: TGTGCCAGCAGTTACCAGGGGAATAATGAAAAACTGTTTTTT.

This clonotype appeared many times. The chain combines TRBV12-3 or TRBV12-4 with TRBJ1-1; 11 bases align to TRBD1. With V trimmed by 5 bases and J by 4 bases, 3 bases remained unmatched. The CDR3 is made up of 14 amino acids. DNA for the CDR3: TGTGCCAGCAGTCTCGGACAGGGGGCCACTGAAGCTTTCTTT. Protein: CASSLGQGATEAFF.

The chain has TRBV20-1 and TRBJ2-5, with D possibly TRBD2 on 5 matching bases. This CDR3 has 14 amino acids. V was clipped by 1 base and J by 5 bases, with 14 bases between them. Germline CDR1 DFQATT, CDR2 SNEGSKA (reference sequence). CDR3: CSARGIKGVETQYF. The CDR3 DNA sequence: TGCAGTGCTAGAGGAATCAAGGGAGTGGAGACCCAGTACTTC.

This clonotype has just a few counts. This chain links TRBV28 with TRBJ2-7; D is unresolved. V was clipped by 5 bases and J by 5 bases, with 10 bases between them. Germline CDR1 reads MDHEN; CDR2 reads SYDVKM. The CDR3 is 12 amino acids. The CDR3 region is CASSRLVNEQYF. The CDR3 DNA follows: TGTGCCAGCAGTCGCCTAGTGAACGAGCAGTACTTC.

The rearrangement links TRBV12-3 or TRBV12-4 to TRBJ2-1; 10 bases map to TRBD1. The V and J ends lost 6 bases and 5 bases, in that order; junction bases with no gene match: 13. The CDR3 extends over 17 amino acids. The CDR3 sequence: CASSLDVRDRGDNEQFF. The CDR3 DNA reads TGTGCCAGCAGCCTCGATGTAAGGGACAGGGGAGACAATGAGCAGTTCTTC.

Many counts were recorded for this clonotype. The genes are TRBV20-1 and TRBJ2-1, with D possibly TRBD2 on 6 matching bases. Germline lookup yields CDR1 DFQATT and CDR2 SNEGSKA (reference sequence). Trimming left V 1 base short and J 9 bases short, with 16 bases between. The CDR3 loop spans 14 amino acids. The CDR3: CSARVDGAGGEQFF. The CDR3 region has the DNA TGCAGTGCTAGAGTGGACGGGGCCGGGGGTGAGCAGTTCTTC.

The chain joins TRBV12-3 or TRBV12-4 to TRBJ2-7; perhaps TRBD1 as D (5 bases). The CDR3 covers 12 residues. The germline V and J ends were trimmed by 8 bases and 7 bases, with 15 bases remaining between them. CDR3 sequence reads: CASCLRAREQYF. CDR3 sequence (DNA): TGTGCCAGCTGCCTCAGGGCTCGGGAGCAGTACTTC.

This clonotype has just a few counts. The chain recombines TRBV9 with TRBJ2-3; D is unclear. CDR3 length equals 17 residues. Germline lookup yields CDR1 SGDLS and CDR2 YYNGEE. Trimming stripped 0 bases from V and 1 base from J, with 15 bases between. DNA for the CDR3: TGTGCCAGCAGCGTAGGGCATCGCCACGTTGGCACAGATACGCAGTATTTT. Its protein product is CASSVGHRHVGTDTQYF. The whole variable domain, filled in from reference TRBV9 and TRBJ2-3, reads DSGVTQTPKHLITATGQRVTLRCSPRSGDLSVYWYQQSLDQGLQFLIQYYNGEERAKGNILERFSAQQFPDLHSELNLSSLELGDSALYFCASSVGHRHVGTDTQYFGPGTRLTVL.

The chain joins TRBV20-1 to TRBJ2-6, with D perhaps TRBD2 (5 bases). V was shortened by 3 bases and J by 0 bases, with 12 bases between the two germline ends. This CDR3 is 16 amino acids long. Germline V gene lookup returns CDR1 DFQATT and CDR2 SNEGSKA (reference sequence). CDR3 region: CSASGVAHSGANVLTF. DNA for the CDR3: TGCAGTGCTAGCGGGGTAGCTCACTCTGGGGCCAACGTCCTGACTTTC.

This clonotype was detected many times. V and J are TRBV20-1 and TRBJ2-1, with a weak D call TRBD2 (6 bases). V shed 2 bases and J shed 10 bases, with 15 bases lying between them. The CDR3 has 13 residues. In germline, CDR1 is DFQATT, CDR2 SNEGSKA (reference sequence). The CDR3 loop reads CSARSLGGYEQFF. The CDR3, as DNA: TGCAGTGCTAGAAGCCTTGGGGGGTACGAGCAGTTCTTC.

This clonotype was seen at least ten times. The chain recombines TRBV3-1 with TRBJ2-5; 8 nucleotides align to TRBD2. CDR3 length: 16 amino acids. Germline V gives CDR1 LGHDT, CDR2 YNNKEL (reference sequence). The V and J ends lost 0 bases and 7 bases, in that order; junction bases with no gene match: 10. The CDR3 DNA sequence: TGTGCCAGCAGCCAAGATCCGGGGGGGGTCGGTGGGACCCAGTACTTC. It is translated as CASSQDPGGVGGTQYF.